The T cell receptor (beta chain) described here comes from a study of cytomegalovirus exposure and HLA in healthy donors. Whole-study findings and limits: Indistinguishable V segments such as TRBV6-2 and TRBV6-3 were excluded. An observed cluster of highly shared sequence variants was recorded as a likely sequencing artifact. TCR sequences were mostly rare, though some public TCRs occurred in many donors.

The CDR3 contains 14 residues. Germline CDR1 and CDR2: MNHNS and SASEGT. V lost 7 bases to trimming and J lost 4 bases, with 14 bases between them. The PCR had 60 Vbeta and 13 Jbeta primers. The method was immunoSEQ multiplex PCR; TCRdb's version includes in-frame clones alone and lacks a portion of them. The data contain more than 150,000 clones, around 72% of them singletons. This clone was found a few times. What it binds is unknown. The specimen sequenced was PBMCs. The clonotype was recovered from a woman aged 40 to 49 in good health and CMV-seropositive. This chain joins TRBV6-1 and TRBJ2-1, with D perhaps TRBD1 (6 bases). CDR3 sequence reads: CASTYFRGYNEQFF. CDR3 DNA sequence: TGTGCCAGCACCTACTTCAGGGGATACAATGAGCAGTTCTTC.